The clone carrying this T cell receptor (beta chain) was found a few times. What it binds is not known. The data derive from a study of T-cell reconstitution after alpha-beta-depleted transplantation in children. The study, taken as a whole, reports: Alpha-beta T cells about two months after transplant reportedly derived from several hundred expanded graft clones. Surviving recipient T cells and thymic progenitors accounted for the high day-60 TCRbeta diversity observed in some patients. One year after transplant, T-cell counts and diversity came mostly from newly produced T cells.

The V gene's germline CDR1 is SGDLS and CDR2 YYNGEE. The J segment lost 4 bases and the V segment lost 0 bases, leaving 5 bases of the junction unmatched. The length of the CDR3 is 16 residues. Unique molecular identifiers were incorporated into the prepared TCRbeta library. TCRdb called the PCR reads again in MiXCR, with one record for every CDR3 protein. The profile shows hundreds of thousands of distinct CDR3 sequences, 16% of them singletons. V gene TRBV9 combines with J gene TRBJ2-1; 9 bases agree with TRBD2. The TCR comes from a boy less than two years old who had a stem cell transplant for Wiskott-Aldrich syndrome, so the T cells may come from the graft donor. The sample was PBMCs, mostly from graft donor cells, taken 360 days after TCRalphabeta/CD19-depleted stem cell transplant. The CDR3 is CASSVGGLALYNEQFF. CDR3 nucleotides: TGTGCCAGCAGCGTAGGGGGACTAGCCCTTTACAATGAGCAGTTCTTC.